The 29 T cell receptor beta chains presented below share a single source sample, sequenced in a study of shared clonotypes between healthy human individuals. Terminally differentiated effector memory CD45RA+ cells were excluded from the naive CD8 cells, which were CD45RO-negative and positively selected for CCR7. The protocol was immunoSEQ multiplex PCR, while the TCRdb copy is restricted to in-frame clones and leaves out a portion. The table lists millions of clones, around 93% of them singletons, with 1.7% in the top ten. Input material: naive CD8+ T cells from PBMCs. The receptors shown here come from a man between 18 and 29 years old in good health. Some clones in this sample may be carry-over from other donors' samples.

This sequence joins TRBV9 and TRBJ2-1; D possibly corresponds to TRBD2 (6 bases). V shed 0 bases and J shed 8 bases, with 15 bases lying between them. Germline lookup yields CDR1 SGDLS and CDR2 YYNGEE. The CDR3 is 15 residues long. CDR3 DNA: TGTGCCAGCAGCGTAGGGTCTAGCGAGTCGGATGAGCAGTTCTTC. The encoded protein is CASSVGSSESDEQFF. Together with reference TRBV9 and TRBJ2-1, the CDR3 gives the full variable domain: DSGVTQTPKHLITATGQRVTLRCSPRSGDLSVYWYQQSLDQGLQFLIQYYNGEERAKGNILERFSAQQFPDLHSELNLSSLELGDSALYFCASSVGSSESDEQFFGPGTRLTVL.

Details on this clone: Other DNA sequences from this sample encode an identical CDR3 as well. The rearrangement links TRBV5-6 to TRBJ2-3; D not resolved. Trimming cost V 2 bases and J 3 bases, with 1 base left between them. The CDR3 contains 11 residues. Per germline, CDR1 SGHDT and CDR2 YYEEEE. The CDR3 loop reads CASSFTDTQYF. The CDR3 nucleotides read TGTGCCAGCAGCTTTACAGATACGCAGTATTTT. Filled out from reference TRBV5-6 and TRBJ2-3, the complete variable domain reads DAGVTQSPTHLIKTRGQQVTLRCSPKSGHDTVSWYQQALGQGPQFIFQYYEEEERQRGNFPDRFSGHQFPNYSSELNVNALLLGDSALYLCASSFTDTQYFGPGTRLTVL.

The chain has TRBV13 and TRBJ1-5; 7 bases match TRBD1. The CDR3 extends over 15 amino acids. After removal of 0 bases from V and 8 bases from J, the junction contained 7 bases not matched to a gene. The germline V gene encodes CDR1 PRHDT and CDR2 FYEKMQ (reference sequence). For the CDR3, the DNA is TGTGCCAGCAGCTTAGGCAAGGGGGCGCGTAAGCCCCAGCATTTT. Translation gives CASSLGKGARKPQHF.

V usage is TRBV12-5 and J usage is TRBJ1-1; D not resolved. CDR3 length equals 13 residues. Germline V CDR1 and CDR2: LGHNT, FRNRAP. V was trimmed by 3 bases and J by 0 bases, leaving 5 bases between them. Here the CDR3 reads CASGFGLNTEAFF. DNA for the CDR3: TGTGCTAGTGGTTTCGGATTGAACACTGAAGCTTTCTTT.

This clone was found once. DNA for the CDR3: TGTGCCAGCAGCTTATTTGGGCCAGGCACAGATACGCAGTATTTT. Protein: CASSLFGPGTDTQYF. The rearrangement uses TRBV7-8 and TRBJ2-3; D gene ambiguous. The V gene lost 2 bases and the J gene lost 1 base, with 10 bases spanning the gap. The CDR3 sequence is 15 residues long. Per the germline V gene, CDR1 is SGHVS and CDR2 is FQNEAQ.

This clone was found once. This chain joins TRBV4-1 and TRBJ2-7, with 7 bases identical to TRBD1. The CDR3 length is 15 residues. Germline CDR1 is MGHRA and CDR2 is YSYEKL. V lost 1 base and J lost 2; bases outside the gene matches: 5. The CDR3: CASSQVYRGTYEQYF. The DNA for the CDR3 is TGCGCCAGCAGCCAAGTGTACAGGGGAACCTACGAGCAGTACTTC.

The rearrangement links TRBV28 to TRBJ2-3; D tentatively reads TRBD1 or TRBD2 (7 bases each). The ends were cut back, 6 bases at V and 0 bases at J, with 13 bases in the middle. The CDR3 loop spans 15 amino acids. Germline V CDR1 and CDR2: MDHEN, SYDVKM. CDR3 DNA sequence: TGTGCCAGCAGCCGACAGGGAGGGAGCACAGATACGCAGTATTTT. Translating gives CASSRQGGSTDTQYF.

The chain has TRBV29-1 and TRBJ1-3, with D perhaps TRBD1 (6 bases). Trimming stripped 6 bases from V and 0 bases from J, with 12 bases between. Germline CDR1 and CDR2: SQVTM and ANQGSEA. The CDR3 is made up of 14 amino acids. The CDR3 DNA is TGCAGCGTCACTGACAGGTACTCTGGAAACACCATATATTTT. Translation: CSVTDRYSGNTIYF.

V is TRBV7-8 and J is TRBJ2-3; D not certain. From germline, CDR1 is SGHVS and CDR2 FQNEAQ. The V and J ends lost 1 base and 5 bases respectively, with 7 bases between them. The CDR3 contains 13 residues. Here the CDR3 DNA reads TGTGCCAGCAGCTTAGGACCTAAAGATACGCAGTATTTT. It translates to CASSLGPKDTQYF.

The chain combines TRBV19 with TRBJ2-2; TRBD2 might be the D (5 bases). Trimming took off 2 bases at V and 7 bases at J, with 17 bases between the two ends. Germline V CDR1 and CDR2: LNHDA, SQIVND (reference sequence). This CDR3 has 16 residues. The CDR3 DNA sequence: TGTGCCAGTAGTATAAGGGTTGCGGGTCCGGACGGGGAGCTGTTTTTT. It translates to CASSIRVAGPDGELFF.

A single count supports this clone. The rearrangement links TRBV28 to TRBJ1-4; the match to TRBD1 covers 7 bases. Germline V gives CDR1 MDHEN, CDR2 SYDVKM. With 4 bases clipped from V and 6 bases from J, the junction kept 11 bases outside the gene matches. This CDR3 is built from 16 residues. The CDR3 loop reads CASSSQPGGPDEKLFF. DNA for the CDR3: TGTGCCAGCAGTTCTCAACCAGGGGGACCGGATGAAAAACTGTTTTTT.

The chain combines TRBV4-1 with TRBJ1-1; D is unresolved. CDR1 and CDR2 from the germline V gene are MGHRA and YSYEKL. The CDR3 consists of 14 residues. V lost 0 bases, J lost 1 base, and 6 bases lay in between. The CDR3 nucleotides are TGCGCCAGCAGCCAAGACAGACCGAACACTGAAGCTTTCTTT. It encodes CASSQDRPNTEAFF.

The chain uses TRBV15 and TRBJ2-3; D possibly uses TRBD1 or TRBD2 (5 bases each). Trimming took 4 bases from V and 0 from J, leaving 11 bases between them. The germline gives CDR1 LNHNV, CDR2 YYDKDF (reference sequence). The CDR3 length is 15 residues. CDR3 bases: TGTGCCACCAGCACGGGGCACTCTAGCACAGATACGCAGTATTTT. Translation gives CATSTGHSSTDTQYF.

This CDR3 reads CSVEQGVSGGTEAFF. The CDR3 coding sequence is TGCAGCGTTGAACAAGGCGTTAGTGGGGGGACTGAAGCTTTCTTT. The rearrangement uses TRBV29-1 and TRBJ1-1, with D perhaps TRBD1 (5 bases). This CDR3 comprises 15 residues. Looked up from germline, CDR1 is SQVTM and CDR2 is ANQGSEA. The V and J ends lost 2 bases and 5 bases respectively, with 18 bases between them.

V usage is TRBV7-8 and J usage is TRBJ2-7, with unresolved D. V was shortened by 5 bases and J by 0 bases, with 11 bases between the two germline ends. This CDR3 region has 14 residues. Germline values: CDR1 SGHVS, CDR2 FQNEAQ. CDR3 coding DNA: TGTGCCAGCAGCCAAAGGGTCTCCTCCTACGAGCAGTACTTC. Residues: CASSQRVSSYEQYF.

This clone was counted once. This rearrangement joins TRBV6-5 to TRBJ2-1, with a tentative D call TRBD2 (5 bases). The CDR3 extends over 12 amino acids. Germline V CDR1 and CDR2: MNHEY, SVGAGI. The V end was cut by 8 bases, the J end by 10 bases, with 15 bases between. The CDR3 DNA reads as TGTGCCAGCCGCGGGTTAGGCTTAGAGCAGTTCTTC. Its translation is CASRGLGLEQFF.

The chain couples TRBV9 to TRBJ1-1; TRBD1 matches at 9 bases. Losses at the gene ends were 3 bases for V and 5 bases for J; bases not matched to a gene: 2. The CDR3 sequence is 13 residues long. Germline CDR1 and CDR2: SGDLS and YYNGEE. The CDR3 loop reads CASSGTGVTEAFF. The CDR3, as DNA: TGTGCCAGCAGCGGGACAGGGGTTACTGAAGCTTTCTTT.

This clone showed up just once. The genes are TRBV28 and TRBJ1-4; D is unclear. Germline-derived CDR1 and CDR2 are MDHEN and SYDVKM. Trimming took 5 bases from V and 8 from J, leaving 21 bases between them. The CDR3 extends over 16 amino acids. This CDR3 is CASSQRGLRGNEKLFF. The CDR3 nucleotides read TGTGCCAGCAGTCAGCGCGGCCTCCGGGGTAACGAAAAACTGTTTTTT.

V usage is TRBV7-9 and J usage is TRBJ2-3, with TRBD2 identical over 7 bases. CDR1 and CDR2 from the germline V gene are SEHNR and FQNEAQ (reference sequence). V lost 1 base and J lost 2; bases outside the gene matches: 9. The CDR3 contains 17 residues. The CDR3 DNA is TGTGCCAGCAGCTTAGTAGTTCGGGACTACTACACAGATACGCAGTATTTT. It is translated as CASSLVVRDYYTDTQYF.

The chain joins TRBV10-1 to TRBJ2-3; 7 bases fit TRBD2. The CDR3 has 18 residues. With V trimmed by 2 bases and J by 2 bases, 13 bases remained unmatched. From germline, CDR1 is WNHNN and CDR2 SYGVQD (reference sequence). The CDR3 DNA sequence: TGCGCCAGCAGTGAGGAGGTCGCGGGAGAAGCCGTCACAGATACGCAGTATTTT. Its protein product is CASSEEVAGEAVTDTQYF.

A word on this clone: The identical CDR3 is also encoded by other nucleotide sequences in the sample. The genes are TRBV28 and TRBJ2-7; 11 nucleotides match TRBD2. The V segment lost 1 base and the J segment 2 bases; nucleotides outside the gene matches: 7. The germline gives CDR1 MDHEN, CDR2 SYDVKM. The CDR3 contains 17 residues. This CDR3 is CASSLSLAGVGTYEQYF. Written as DNA, the CDR3 is TGTGCCAGCAGTTTATCACTAGCGGGAGTAGGGACCTACGAGCAGTACTTC.

The chain couples TRBV12-2 to TRBJ2-7. TRBV12-2 counts as a pseudogene. The CDR3 runs to 13 residues. Here the CDR3 reads CASRLAWFDEQYF. Here the CDR3 DNA reads TGTGCAAGTCGCTTAGCATGGTTCGACGAGCAGTACTTC.

This chain links TRBV7-8 with TRBJ2-1, with 13 bases that match TRBD2. This CDR3 comprises 21 residues. Germline CDR1 is SGHVS and CDR2 is FQNEAQ. V was clipped by 4 bases and J by 2 bases; unmatched bases: 17. DNA of the CDR3: TGTGCCAGCAGCTCCTTAGAGCGGACTAGCGGGAGCCATAGCGCCTACAATGAGCAGTTCTTC. Protein: CASSSLERTSGSHSAYNEQFF.

In the case of this clone: This same CDR3 is encoded by further DNA sequences in the sample. The chain joins TRBV5-1 to TRBJ1-5; D is undetermined. V was clipped by 0 bases and J by 2 bases, with 9 bases between them. There are 15 residues in the CDR3. Germline CDR1 is SGHRS and CDR2 is YFSETQ. This chain's CDR3 is CASSLAGSGNQPQHF. CDR3 coding DNA: TGCGCCAGCAGCTTGGCCGGGAGTGGCAATCAGCCCCAGCATTTT.

This clone has only one observation. V is TRBV2 and J is TRBJ1-3; D call uncertain. Germline values: CDR1 SNHLY, CDR2 FYNNEI. The CDR3 extends over 15 amino acids. The V gene lost 6 bases and the J gene lost 0 bases, with 12 bases spanning the gap. CDR3: CASRDPGFSGNTIYF. CDR3 DNA sequence: TGTGCCAGCAGAGACCCGGGATTCTCTGGAAACACCATATATTTT.

This clone appeared once. V is TRBV4-3 and J is TRBJ2-1; 12 bases align to TRBD2. The CDR3 runs 15 residues. Trimming took 4 bases from V and 3 from J; bases not matched to a gene: 1. CDR1 is LGHNA and CDR2 is YSLEER in the germline V gene. CDR3 amino acids: CASSPSGGGYNEQFF. In nucleotides, the CDR3 is TGCGCCAGCAGCCCTAGCGGGGGGGGCTACAATGAGCAGTTCTTC.

The chain uses TRBV5-1 and TRBJ2-1, with TRBD2 matching 10 bases. This CDR3 is 15 amino acids long. V shed 3 bases and J 3 bases; nucleotides not matched to a gene: 3. The germline V gene encodes CDR1 SGHRS and CDR2 YFSETQ. CDR3 coding DNA: TGCGCCAGCAGCTCGGGACTAGCGAGCTACAATGAGCAGTTCTTC. Amino acids: CASSSGLASYNEQFF.

Only a few counts were recorded for this clone. The chain combines TRBV13 with TRBJ1-1; D is uncertain. Looked up from germline, CDR1 is PRHDT and CDR2 is FYEKMQ (reference sequence). The ends were cut back, 5 bases at V and 5 bases at J, with 21 bases in the middle. The CDR3 totals 16 residues. CDR3 amino acids: CASSPSGSGGRTEAFF. CDR3 sequence (DNA): TGTGCCAGCAGCCCGAGCGGGAGCGGAGGGCGGACTGAAGCTTTCTTT.

The chain recombines TRBV7-9 with TRBJ2-1, with 7 bases matching TRBD2. V trimming: 8 bases; J trimming: 6 bases; junction bases outside the gene matches: 13. The germline V gene has CDR1 SEHNR and CDR2 FQNEAQ (reference sequence). The CDR3 covers 15 residues. This CDR3 reads CASHFRASGSNEQFF. CDR3 coding DNA: TGTGCCAGCCATTTTCGGGCTAGCGGATCCAATGAGCAGTTCTTC.